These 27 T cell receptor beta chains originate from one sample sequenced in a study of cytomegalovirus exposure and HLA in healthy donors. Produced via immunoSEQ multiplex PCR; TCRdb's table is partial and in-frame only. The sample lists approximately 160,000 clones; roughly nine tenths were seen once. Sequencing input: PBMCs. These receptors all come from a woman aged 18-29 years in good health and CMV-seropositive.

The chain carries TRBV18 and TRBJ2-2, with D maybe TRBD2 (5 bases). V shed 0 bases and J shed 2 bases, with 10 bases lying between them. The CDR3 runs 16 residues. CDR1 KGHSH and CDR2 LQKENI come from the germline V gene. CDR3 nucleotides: TGTGCCAGCTCACCACCGGTTCGGGGAAACACCGGGGAGCTGTTTTTT. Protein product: CASSPPVRGNTGELFF.

The CDR3 DNA is TGTGCCAGCTCACCACCTAGCGGGAAGAAGCCCTACAATGAGCAGTTCTTC. Translating gives CASSPPSGKKPYNEQFF. The V call is TRBV18, the J call TRBJ2-1; 8 positions match TRBD2. Unmatched junction bases numbered 6, after V lost 0 bases and J lost 2 bases. The CDR3 runs 17 residues. Germline CDR1 KGHSH, CDR2 LQKENI.

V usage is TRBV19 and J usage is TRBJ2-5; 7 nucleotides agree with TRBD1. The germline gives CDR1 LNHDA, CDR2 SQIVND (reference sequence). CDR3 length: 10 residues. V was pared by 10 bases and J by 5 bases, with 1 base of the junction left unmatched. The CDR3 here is CATRGETQYF. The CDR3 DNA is TGTGCCACCAGGGGGGAGACCCAGTACTTC. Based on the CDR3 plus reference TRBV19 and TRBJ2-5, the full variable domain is DGGITQSPKYLFRKEGQNVTLSCEQNLNHDAMYWYRQDPGQGLRLIYYSQIVNDFQKGDIAEGYSVSREKKESFPLTVTSAQKNPTAFYLCATRGETQYFGPGTRLLVL.

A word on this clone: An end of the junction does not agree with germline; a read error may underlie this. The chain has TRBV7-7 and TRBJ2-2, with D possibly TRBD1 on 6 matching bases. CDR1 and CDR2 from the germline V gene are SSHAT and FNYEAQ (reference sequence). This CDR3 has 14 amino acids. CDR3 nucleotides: TGTGCTAGCAGTAGGGGGTCGGGGCCCGGGGAGCTGTTTTTT. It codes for CASSRGSGPGELFF. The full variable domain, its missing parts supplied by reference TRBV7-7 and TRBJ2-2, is GAGVSQSPRYKVTKRGQDVTLRCDPISSHATLYWYQQALGQGPEFLTYFNYEAQPDKSGLPSDRFSAERPEGSISTLTIQRTEQRDSAMYRCASSRGSGPGELFFGEGSRLTVL.

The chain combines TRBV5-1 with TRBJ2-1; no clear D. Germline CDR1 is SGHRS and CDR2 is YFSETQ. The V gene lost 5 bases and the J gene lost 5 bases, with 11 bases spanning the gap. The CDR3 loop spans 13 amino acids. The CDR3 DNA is TGCGCCAGCAGAGTTACTGGAGACAATGAGCAGTTCTTC. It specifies CASRVTGDNEQFF.

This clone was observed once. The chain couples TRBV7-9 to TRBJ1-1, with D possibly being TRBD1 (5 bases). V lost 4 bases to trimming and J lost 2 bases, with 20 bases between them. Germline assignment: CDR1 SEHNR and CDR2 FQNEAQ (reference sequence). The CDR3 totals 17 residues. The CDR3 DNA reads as TGTGCCAGCAGCTCACTAACGGGGGGACCCTTCAACACTGAAGCTTTCTTT. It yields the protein CASSSLTGGPFNTEAFF.

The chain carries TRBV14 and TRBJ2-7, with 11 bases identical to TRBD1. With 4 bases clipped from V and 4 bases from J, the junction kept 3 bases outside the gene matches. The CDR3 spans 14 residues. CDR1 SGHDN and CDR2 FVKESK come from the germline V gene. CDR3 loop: CASSRTGGEYEQYF. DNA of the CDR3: TGTGCCAGCAGCCGGACAGGGGGCGAGTACGAGCAGTACTTC. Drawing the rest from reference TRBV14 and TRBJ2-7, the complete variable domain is EAGVTQFPSHSVIEKGQTVTLRCDPISGHDNLYWYRRVMGKEIKFLLHFVKESKQDESGMPNNRFLAERTGGTYSTLKVQPAELEDSGVYFCASSRTGGEYEQYFGPGTRLTVT.

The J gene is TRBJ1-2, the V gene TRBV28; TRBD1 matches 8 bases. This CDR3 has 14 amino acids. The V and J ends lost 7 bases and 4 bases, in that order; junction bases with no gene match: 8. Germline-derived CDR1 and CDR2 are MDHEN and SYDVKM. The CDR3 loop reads CASITTGQVYGYTF. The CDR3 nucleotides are TGTGCCAGCATCACCACGGGACAGGTCTATGGCTACACCTTC.

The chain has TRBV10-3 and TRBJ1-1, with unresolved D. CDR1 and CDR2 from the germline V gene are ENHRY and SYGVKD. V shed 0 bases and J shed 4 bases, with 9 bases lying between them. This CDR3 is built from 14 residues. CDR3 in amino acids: CAISESSAGTEAFF. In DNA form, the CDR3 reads TGTGCCATCAGTGAGTCGAGTGCCGGCACTGAAGCTTTCTTT.

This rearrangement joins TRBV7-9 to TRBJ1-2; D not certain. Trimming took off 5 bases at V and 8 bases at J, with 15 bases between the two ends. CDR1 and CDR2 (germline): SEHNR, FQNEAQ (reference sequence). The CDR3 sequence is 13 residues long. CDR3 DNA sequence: TGTGCCAGCAGCCCAATAACAGTTCCGGGCTACACCTTC. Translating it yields CASSPITVPGYTF.

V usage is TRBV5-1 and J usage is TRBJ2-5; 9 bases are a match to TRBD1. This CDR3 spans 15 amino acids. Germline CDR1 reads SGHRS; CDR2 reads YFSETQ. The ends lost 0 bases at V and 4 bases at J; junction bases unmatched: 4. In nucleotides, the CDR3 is TGCGCCAGCAGCTTGGTGGGACAGGGCTCAGAGACCCAGTACTTC. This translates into CASSLVGQGSETQYF.

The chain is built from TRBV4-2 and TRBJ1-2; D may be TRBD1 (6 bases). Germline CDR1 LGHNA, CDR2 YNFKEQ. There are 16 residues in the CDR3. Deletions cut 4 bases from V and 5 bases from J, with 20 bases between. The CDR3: CASSRTDSANFYGYTF. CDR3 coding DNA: TGTGCCAGCAGCCGAACGGACAGCGCAAATTTTTATGGCTACACCTTC.

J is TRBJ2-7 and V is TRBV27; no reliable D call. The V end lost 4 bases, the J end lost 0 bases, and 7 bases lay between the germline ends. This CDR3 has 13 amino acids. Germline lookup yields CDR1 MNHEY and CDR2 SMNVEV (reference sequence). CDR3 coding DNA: TGTGCCAGCAGTTCGGTTCACTCCTACGAGCAGTACTTC. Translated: CASSSVHSYEQYF.

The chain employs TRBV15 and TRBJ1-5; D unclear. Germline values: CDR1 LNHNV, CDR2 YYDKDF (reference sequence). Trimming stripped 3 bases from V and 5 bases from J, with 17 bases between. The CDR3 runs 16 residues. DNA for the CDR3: TGTGCCACCAGCAGCGGGGATCCTTCCCGTTATCAGCCCCAGCATTTT. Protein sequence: CATSSGDPSRYQPQHF.

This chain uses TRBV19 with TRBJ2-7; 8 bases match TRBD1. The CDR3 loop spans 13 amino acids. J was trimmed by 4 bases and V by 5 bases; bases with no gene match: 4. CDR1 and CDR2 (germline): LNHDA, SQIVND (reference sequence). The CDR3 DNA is TGTGCCAGTAGTTTTCAGGGGGCTTACGAGCAGTACTTC. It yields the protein CASSFQGAYEQYF.

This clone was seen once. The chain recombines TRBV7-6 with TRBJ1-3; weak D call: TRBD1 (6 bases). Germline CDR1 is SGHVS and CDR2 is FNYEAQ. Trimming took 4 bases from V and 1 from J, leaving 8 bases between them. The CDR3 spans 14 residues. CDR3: CASSSQGSGNTIYF. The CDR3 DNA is TGTGCCAGCAGCTCACAGGGTTCTGGAAACACCATATATTTT.

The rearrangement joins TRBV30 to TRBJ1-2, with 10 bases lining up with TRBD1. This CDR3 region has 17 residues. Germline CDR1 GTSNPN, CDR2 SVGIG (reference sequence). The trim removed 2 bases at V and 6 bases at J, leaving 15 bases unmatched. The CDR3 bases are TGTGCCTGGAGTTCGGATCGGGACAGGGGCGGTTTGAATGGCTACACCTTC. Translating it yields CAWSSDRDRGGLNGYTF.

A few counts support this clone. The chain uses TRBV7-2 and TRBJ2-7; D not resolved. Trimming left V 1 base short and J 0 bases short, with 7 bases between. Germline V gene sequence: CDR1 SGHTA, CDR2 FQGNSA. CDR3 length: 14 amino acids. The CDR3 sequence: CASSLDYNSYEQYF. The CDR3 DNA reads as TGTGCCAGCAGCTTAGATTACAACTCCTACGAGCAGTACTTC.

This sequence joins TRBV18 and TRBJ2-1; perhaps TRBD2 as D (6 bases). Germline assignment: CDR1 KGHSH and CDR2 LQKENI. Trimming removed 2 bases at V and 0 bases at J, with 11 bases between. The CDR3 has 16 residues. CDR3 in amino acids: CASSPGGTSSYNEQFF. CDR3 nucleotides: TGTGCCAGCTCACCAGGAGGGACGAGCTCCTACAATGAGCAGTTCTTC.

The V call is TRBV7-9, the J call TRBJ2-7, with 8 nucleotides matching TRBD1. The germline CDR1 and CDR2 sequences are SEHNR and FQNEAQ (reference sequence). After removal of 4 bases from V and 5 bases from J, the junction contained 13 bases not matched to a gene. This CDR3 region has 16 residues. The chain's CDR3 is CASSSPNPDRANEQYF. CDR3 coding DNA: TGTGCCAGCAGCTCCCCCAATCCGGACAGGGCGAACGAGCAGTACTTC.

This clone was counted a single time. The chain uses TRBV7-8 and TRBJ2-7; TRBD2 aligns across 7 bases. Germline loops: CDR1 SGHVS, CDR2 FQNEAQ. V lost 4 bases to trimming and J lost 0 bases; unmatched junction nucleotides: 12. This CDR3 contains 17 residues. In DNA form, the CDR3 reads TGTGCCAGCAGCTCCCCCTGGGTAGCGGGCAGCTCCTACGAGCAGTACTTC. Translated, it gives CASSSPWVAGSSYEQYF.

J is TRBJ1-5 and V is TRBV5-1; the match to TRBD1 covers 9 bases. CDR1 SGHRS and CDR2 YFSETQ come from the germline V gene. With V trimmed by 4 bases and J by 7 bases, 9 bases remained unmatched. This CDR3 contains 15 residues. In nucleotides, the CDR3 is TGCGCCAGCAGCCTCAATACAGGGGGCGGGCAGCCCCAGCATTTT. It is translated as CASSLNTGGGQPQHF.

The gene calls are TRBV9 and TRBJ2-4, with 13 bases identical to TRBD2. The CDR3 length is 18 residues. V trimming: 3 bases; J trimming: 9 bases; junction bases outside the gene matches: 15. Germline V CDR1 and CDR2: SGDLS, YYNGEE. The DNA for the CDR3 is TGTGCCAGCAGCGCACAGGGGGGGACTAGCGGGACTCAAGTCATTCAGTACTTC. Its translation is CASSAQGGTSGTQVIQYF.

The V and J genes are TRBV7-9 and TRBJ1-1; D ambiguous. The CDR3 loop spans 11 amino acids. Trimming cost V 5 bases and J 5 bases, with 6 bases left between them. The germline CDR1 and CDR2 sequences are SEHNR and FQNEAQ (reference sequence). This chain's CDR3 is CASSDRTEAFF. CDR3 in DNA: TGTGCCAGCAGCGATCGGACTGAAGCTTTCTTT.

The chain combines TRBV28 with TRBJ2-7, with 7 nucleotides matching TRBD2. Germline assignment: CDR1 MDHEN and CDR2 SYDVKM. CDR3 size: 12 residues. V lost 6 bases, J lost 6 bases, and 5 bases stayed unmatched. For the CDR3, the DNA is TGTGCCAGCAGGCGCGGGAGAGGCGAGCAGTACTTC. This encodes CASRRGRGEQYF.

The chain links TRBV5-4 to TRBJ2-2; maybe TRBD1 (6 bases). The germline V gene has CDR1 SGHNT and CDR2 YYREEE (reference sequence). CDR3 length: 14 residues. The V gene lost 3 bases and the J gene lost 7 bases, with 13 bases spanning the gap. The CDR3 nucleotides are TGTGCCAGCAGCTGGTGGGGGCCGGTCGGGGAGCTGTTTTTT. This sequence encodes CASSWWGPVGELFF.

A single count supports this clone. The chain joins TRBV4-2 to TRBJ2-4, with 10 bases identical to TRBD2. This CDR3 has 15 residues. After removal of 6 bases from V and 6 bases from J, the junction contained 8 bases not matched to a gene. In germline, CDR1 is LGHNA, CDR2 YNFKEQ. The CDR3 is CASSTSGNDGNIQYF. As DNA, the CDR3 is TGTGCCAGCAGTACTAGCGGGAACGATGGAAACATTCAGTACTTC.